In this sample, the clone carrying this T cell receptor beta chain turned up many times. The antigen is unknown. This sample is part of a study of tumor-infiltrating lymphocytes in primary liver carcinoma. For the study at large: Patients were men and women aged 30 to 69 years.

A constant-region primer served to make TCR beta cDNA from 500 to 550 ng total RNA. Three-round nested multiplex PCR performed with slightly modified ARM-PCR produced the TCR beta libraries. The two initial PCR rounds, 9 to 11 cycles each, used TRBV1-TRBV30 forward and C-beta reverse primers. TCRdb used MiXCR to reprocess the multiplex PCR reads, holding one entry per CDR3 protein. The sample holds 90,000 to 150,000 distinct CDR3 sequences, approximately 68% seen once. Germline V gene data show CDR1 as MDHEN and CDR2 as SYDVKM. Trimming took 4 bases from V and 5 from J, leaving 17 bases between them. CDR3 size: 16 residues. Study-wide results and caveats: Relative to blood, tumors carried a significantly larger fraction of the repertoire in their top 250 clones (p = 0.039).

Investigators took RNA and DNA out together from 20-30 mg of unsorted bulk tissue. The chain joins TRBV28 to TRBJ1-4; D may be TRBD1 (6 bases). The source is a woman aged 60 to 75 with primary liver carcinoma and hepatitis B virus infection. The sequenced material came from tumor-adjacent normal liver tissue. CDR3 protein: CASSSPQGGSNEKLFF. The CDR3 DNA is TGTGCCAGCAGTTCCCCACAGGGTGGGAGCAATGAAAAACTGTTTTTT. The whole variable domain, remainder taken from reference TRBV28 and TRBJ1-4, is DVKVTQSSRYLVKRTGEKVFLECVQDMDHENMFWYRQDPGLGLRLIYFSYDVKMKEKGDIPEGYSVSREKKERFSLILESASTNQTSMYLCASSSPQGGSNEKLFFGSGTQLSVL.